The 26 T cell receptor beta chains below were found in one sample sequenced in a study of shared clonotypes between healthy human individuals. Data came from immunoSEQ multiplex PCR; TCRdb stores just in-frame clones and leaves some out. The sample yields a few hundred thousand clones, over 75% seen once. Sample: memory CD8+ T cells sorted from blood. The subset: CD45RO+ cells pooled with CCR7-negative TemRA cells. The receptors were gathered from a man aged 18 to 30 in good health.

The chain combines TRBV7-9 with TRBJ1-2, with D possibly matching TRBD1 (6 bases). Germline CDR1 is SEHNR and CDR2 is FQNEAQ (reference sequence). The CDR3 is made up of 15 amino acids. The V and J ends lost 1 base and 2 bases respectively, with 11 bases between them. The CDR3 reads CASSLDGTHNYGYTF. In nucleotides, the CDR3 is TGTGCCAGCAGCTTAGACGGGACACACAACTATGGCTACACCTTC.

The chain combines TRBV6-5 with TRBJ2-1; 9 bases fit TRBD2. The CDR3 covers 15 residues. Trimming removed 8 bases from V and 5 bases from J; junction bases left unmatched: 10. Germline CDR1 MNHEY, CDR2 SVGAGI. CDR3 amino acids: CASFGGGDPDNEQFF. CDR3 in DNA: TGTGCCAGCTTTGGCGGGGGGGATCCCGACAATGAGCAGTTCTTC.

The chain is built from TRBV4-1 and TRBJ2-5; TRBD2 aligns across 11 bases. Germline V lookup: CDR1 MGHRA, CDR2 YSYEKL. This CDR3 region has 15 residues. With V trimmed by 4 bases and J by 1 base, 2 bases remained unmatched. The DNA of the CDR3 is TGCGCCAGCAGCCTCGGGACTAGCGGCCAAGAGACCCAGTACTTC. Its translation is CASSLGTSGQETQYF.

This clone was counted a single time. The chain employs TRBV25-1 and TRBJ2-1; 10 bases agree with TRBD1. CDR1 MGHDK and CDR2 SYGVNS come from the germline V gene. CDR3 size: 15 residues. The V and J ends lost 8 bases and 6 bases, in that order; junction bases with no gene match: 10. The CDR3 region is CASVWTGGVFNEQFF. CDR3 coding DNA: TGTGCCAGCGTTTGGACAGGGGGAGTTTTCAATGAGCAGTTCTTC.

The genes are TRBV4-2 and TRBJ2-6; unclear D gene. The CDR3 is 16 amino acids. The germline V and J ends were trimmed by 0 bases and 0 bases, with 6 bases remaining between them. Germline V gene sequence: CDR1 LGHNA, CDR2 YNFKEQ. CDR3 region: CASSQDLSSGANVLTF. The CDR3 nucleotides are TGTGCCAGCAGCCAAGATCTGAGCTCTGGGGCCAACGTCCTGACTTTC.

The chain combines TRBV18 with TRBJ1-6; perhaps TRBD1 as D (5 bases). The CDR3 contains 16 residues. V lost 3 bases and J lost 8, with 17 bases in between. Germline V CDR1 and CDR2: KGHSH, LQKENI. CDR3 loop: CASSPTRGRAYSPLHF. The CDR3 bases are TGTGCCAGCTCACCTACGAGGGGCCGTGCCTATTCACCCCTCCACTTT.

This clone was observed a few times. The rearrangement links TRBV9 to TRBJ2-3; TRBD2 matches 13 bases. The trim removed 0 bases at V and 2 bases at J, leaving 3 bases unmatched. The length of the CDR3 is 17 residues. Germline values: CDR1 SGDLS, CDR2 YYNGEE. CDR3 residues: CASSVEGTSGATDTQYF. CDR3 DNA: TGTGCCAGCAGCGTAGAGGGGACTAGCGGGGCCACAGATACGCAGTATTTT.

This clone was seen a few times. The chain couples TRBV30 to TRBJ2-2; the D is unclear. This CDR3 is 12 amino acids long. The V gene's germline CDR1 is GTSNPN and CDR2 SVGIG (reference sequence). Trimming took off 2 bases at V and 4 bases at J, with 5 bases between the two ends. CDR3 loop: CAWSPATGELFF. Here the CDR3 DNA reads TGTGCCTGGAGTCCAGCCACCGGGGAGCTGTTTTTT.

V and J are TRBV5-6 and TRBJ2-1; 11 bases align to TRBD2. Trimming removed 4 bases from V and 0 bases from J; junction bases left unmatched: 12. CDR3 length equals 19 residues. Germline CDR1 SGHDT, CDR2 YYEEEE. CDR3 bases: TGTGCCAGCAGCCTCCCGGGACTAGCGGTATCCGCCTCCTACAATGAGCAGTTCTTC. Amino acids: CASSLPGLAVSASYNEQFF.

The rearrangement uses TRBV29-1 and TRBJ2-7; TRBD1 matches at 8 bases. V gave up 0 bases and J gave up 5 bases; unmatched junction bases: 6. This CDR3 contains 14 residues. In germline, CDR1 is SQVTM, CDR2 ANQGSEA. The CDR3 loop reads CSVEDTGGSDEQYF. CDR3 DNA: TGCAGCGTTGAAGATACAGGGGGAAGCGACGAGCAGTACTTC.

The V gene is TRBV5-4, the J gene TRBJ2-3; D is perhaps TRBD1 (5 bases). The germline CDR1 and CDR2 sequences are SGHNT and YYREEE (reference sequence). Trimming pared 4 bases from V and 4 bases from J, leaving 16 bases between. The CDR3 totals 15 residues. CDR3 DNA sequence: TGTGCCAGCAGCAGGCAGGGATCTTTAGCAGATACGCAGTATTTT. It specifies CASSRQGSLADTQYF.

To note about this clone: In the same sample, other DNA sequences code for this CDR3. V gene TRBV9 combines with J gene TRBJ1-2; tentatively, D is TRBD1 (5 bases). CDR1 is SGDLS, CDR2 YYNGEE, per germline. V was clipped by 0 bases and J by 3 bases, with 9 bases between them. The CDR3 is 14 residues long. The DNA for the CDR3 is TGTGCCAGCAGCGTAGATGGGGGGGACTATGGCTACACCTTC. Protein sequence: CASSVDGGDYGYTF.

This chain uses TRBV27 with TRBJ2-6; D not certain. V lost 3 bases, J lost 3 bases, and 12 bases lay in between. This CDR3 is 16 amino acids long. The germline V gene has CDR1 MNHEY and CDR2 SMNVEV (reference sequence). CDR3: CASSFLAQSGANVLTF. The CDR3, as DNA: TGTGCCAGCAGTTTTCTCGCCCAAAGTGGGGCCAACGTCCTGACTTTC.

V and J are TRBV11-2 and TRBJ1-1, with 7 bases that match TRBD1. The junction had 13 bases not matched to a gene; V was cut back by 2 bases and J by 4 bases. CDR1 and CDR2 from the germline V gene are SGHAT and FQNNGV. The CDR3 is 17 residues long. CDR3 DNA: TGTGCCAGCAGCTTAAGCGAATATCAGGGGGATATCACTGAAGCTTTCTTT. Its protein product is CASSLSEYQGDITEAFF.

This sequence joins TRBV4-2 and TRBJ2-1; no firm D call. Germline CDR1 LGHNA, CDR2 YNFKEQ. The V end was cut by 3 bases, the J end by 7 bases, with 16 bases between. The CDR3 consists of 15 residues. CDR3 in DNA: TGTGCCAGCAGCCAGCTAACCTGGGCGGAAAATGAGCAGTTCTTC. Protein product: CASSQLTWAENEQFF.

The genes are TRBV4-3 and TRBJ2-7, with D perhaps TRBD1 (6 bases). With 5 bases removed from V and 3 bases from J, the gap between germline ends came to 14 bases. Per germline, CDR1 LGHNA and CDR2 YSLEER. The CDR3 extends over 14 amino acids. The CDR3 DNA is TGCGCCAGCAGCTTATCGGGACAAGACTACGAGCAGTACTTC. Protein product: CASSLSGQDYEQYF.

This clone was counted between two and nine times. The rearrangement uses TRBV6-5 and TRBJ1-1; 7 bases align to TRBD1. With 6 bases clipped from V and 6 bases from J, the junction kept 7 bases outside the gene matches. This CDR3 is built from 13 residues. CDR1 MNHEY and CDR2 SVGAGI come from the germline V gene. This CDR3 reads CASRSRGTAEAFF. The CDR3 DNA reads TGTGCCAGCAGGAGTAGGGGGACAGCTGAAGCTTTCTTT.

The J gene is TRBJ2-7, the V gene TRBV2; D unclear. CDR3 size: 12 residues. Trimming shortened V by 0 bases and J by 5 bases, and 5 bases separated the two germline ends. The germline V gene encodes CDR1 SNHLY and CDR2 FYNNEI. CDR3 sequence reads: CASSEALNEQYF. CDR3 nucleotides: TGTGCCAGCAGTGAAGCGCTCAACGAGCAGTACTTC.

This rearrangement joins TRBV6-5 to TRBJ2-3; a weak D match, TRBD2 (6 bases). Germline loops: CDR1 MNHEY, CDR2 SVGAGI. The CDR3 extends over 15 amino acids. The V end was cut by 7 bases, the J end by 8 bases, with 22 bases between. CDR3 protein: CASTPLEGDGRTQYF. The CDR3 bases are TGTGCCAGCACCCCACTGGAGGGAGATGGGCGTACGCAGTATTTT.

This clone was counted once. The chain has TRBV28 and TRBJ2-7; 9 bases map to TRBD1. In germline, CDR1 is MDHEN, CDR2 SYDVKM. Losses at the gene ends were 5 bases for V and 3 bases for J; bases not matched to a gene: 5. This CDR3 is 14 amino acids long. The CDR3 DNA follows: TGTGCCAGCAGTGTGACAGGGGGTGGCTACGAGCAGTACTTC. Its protein is CASSVTGGGYEQYF. Complete variable domain (other parts from reference TRBV28 and TRBJ2-7): DVKVTQSSRYLVKRTGEKVFLECVQDMDHENMFWYRQDPGLGLRLIYFSYDVKMKEKGDIPEGYSVSREKKERFSLILESASTNQTSMYLCASSVTGGGYEQYFGPGTRLTVT.

The CDR3 protein is CASRPTGPYNEQFF. CDR3 sequence (DNA): TGTGCCAGCAGACCTACCGGGCCCTACAATGAGCAGTTCTTC. The V gene is TRBV2, the J gene TRBJ2-1; D is unresolved. CDR3 size: 14 residues. In germline, CDR1 is SNHLY, CDR2 FYNNEI. The V gene lost 6 bases and the J gene lost 2 bases, with 11 bases spanning the gap. The whole variable domain, filled in from reference TRBV2 and TRBJ2-1, reads EPEVTQTPSHQVTQMGQEVILRCVPISNHLYFYWYRQILGQKVEFLVSFYNNEISEKSEIFDDQFSVERPDGSNFTLKIRSTKLEDSAMYFCASRPTGPYNEQFFGPGTRLTVL.

J is TRBJ2-7 and V is TRBV5-4; possible D gene TRBD1, 6 bases. The V end was cut by 4 bases, the J end by 0 bases, with 11 bases between. The CDR3 has 14 amino acids. Germline V gene sequence: CDR1 SGHNT, CDR2 YYREEE (reference sequence). CDR3 coding DNA: TGTGCCAGCAGCGTCCGGGACATCTCCTACGAGCAGTACTTC. This sequence encodes CASSVRDISYEQYF.

V and J are TRBV9 and TRBJ2-5, with TRBD2 identical over 10 bases. This CDR3 comprises 16 residues. Germline V lookup: CDR1 SGDLS, CDR2 YYNGEE. J was trimmed by 5 bases and V by 0 bases; bases with no gene match: 7. The CDR3 sequence is CASSVGLAGEMETQYF. In DNA form, the CDR3 reads TGTGCCAGCAGCGTAGGGCTAGCGGGAGAAATGGAGACCCAGTACTTC.

The chain is built from TRBV28 and TRBJ2-3, with D tentatively TRBD2 (6 bases). The V gene lost 8 bases and the J gene lost 9 bases, with 9 bases spanning the gap. The CDR3 is made up of 10 amino acids. The V gene's germline CDR1 is MDHEN and CDR2 SYDVKM. The CDR3 reads CASHRGTQYF. As DNA, the CDR3 is TGTGCCAGCCATCGGGGGACGCAGTATTTT.

This chain uses TRBV4-2 with TRBJ2-7, with D possibly matching TRBD2 (6 bases). Germline assignment: CDR1 LGHNA and CDR2 YNFKEQ. This CDR3 contains 15 residues. V dropped 3 bases and J dropped 2 bases, with 14 bases sitting between them. The chain's CDR3 is CASSHSGGWAYEQYF. The CDR3 DNA is TGTGCCAGCAGCCACTCCGGGGGATGGGCCTACGAGCAGTACTTC.

The chain recombines TRBV10-3 with TRBJ2-1; D unclear. This CDR3 spans 11 amino acids. Germline V gives CDR1 ENHRY, CDR2 SYGVKD. CDR3 sequence: CATETLYEQFF. The CDR3 coding sequence is TGTGCAACAGAAACCCTTTATGAGCAGTTCTTC.